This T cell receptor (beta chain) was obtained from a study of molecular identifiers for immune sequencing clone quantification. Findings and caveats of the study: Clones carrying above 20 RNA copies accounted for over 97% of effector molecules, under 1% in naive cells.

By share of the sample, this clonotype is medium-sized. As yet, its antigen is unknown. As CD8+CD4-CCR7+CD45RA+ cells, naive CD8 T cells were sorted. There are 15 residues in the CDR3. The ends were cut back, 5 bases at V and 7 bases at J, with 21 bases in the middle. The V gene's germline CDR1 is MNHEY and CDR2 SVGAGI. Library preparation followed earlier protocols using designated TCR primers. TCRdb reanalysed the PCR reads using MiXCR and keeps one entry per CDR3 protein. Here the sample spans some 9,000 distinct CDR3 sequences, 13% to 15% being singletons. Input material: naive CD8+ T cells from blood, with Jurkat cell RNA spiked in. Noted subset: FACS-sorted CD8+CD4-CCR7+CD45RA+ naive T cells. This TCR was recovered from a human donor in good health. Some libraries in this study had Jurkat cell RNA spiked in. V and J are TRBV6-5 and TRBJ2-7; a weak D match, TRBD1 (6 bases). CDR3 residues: CASSPLQDRLWEQYF. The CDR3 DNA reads TGTGCCAGCAGTCCCCTCCAGGACAGATTATGGGAGCAGTACTTC.